This entry lists 3 T cell receptor beta chains sequenced from one sample in a study of blood T cell repertoires in COVID-19. Profiled with immunoSEQ multiplex PCR; TCRdb holds only in-frame clones, not every one. The table shows about 40,000 clones, with approximately 90% occurring only once. Sequenced input: peripheral blood. The receptors come from a woman older than 75 with active COVID-19.

Notes on this clone: Other DNA variants within this sample encode the same CDR3. The chain has TRBV18 and TRBJ1-5, with D tentatively TRBD1 (5 bases). Trimming pared 0 bases from V and 4 bases from J, leaving 7 bases between. The CDR3 extends over 14 amino acids. Looked up from germline, CDR1 is KGHSH and CDR2 is LQKENI. The CDR3 DNA follows: TGTGCCAGCTCACCACCGGGGGGGAATCAGCCCCAGCATTTT. Translated: CASSPPGGNQPQHF.

This chain connects TRBV5-1 to TRBJ1-1; 7 bases fit TRBD1. Per the germline V gene, CDR1 is SGHRS and CDR2 is YFSETQ. The CDR3 spans 15 residues. V trimming: 4 bases; J trimming: 2 bases; junction bases outside the gene matches: 8. The CDR3 coding sequence is TGCGCCAGCAGCATTGGGACAGCGATTAACACTGAAGCTTTCTTT. Translating gives CASSIGTAINTEAFF.

The chain recombines TRBV18 with TRBJ1-2; TRBD1 is a possible D gene (6 bases). The CDR3 extends over 15 amino acids. Germline V gives CDR1 KGHSH, CDR2 LQKENI. V lost 3 bases and J 5 bases, leaving 16 bases between the germline ends. The chain's CDR3 is CASSPPSTGTYGYTF. The DNA of the CDR3 is TGTGCCAGCTCACCCCCATCGACAGGAACTTATGGCTACACCTTC.